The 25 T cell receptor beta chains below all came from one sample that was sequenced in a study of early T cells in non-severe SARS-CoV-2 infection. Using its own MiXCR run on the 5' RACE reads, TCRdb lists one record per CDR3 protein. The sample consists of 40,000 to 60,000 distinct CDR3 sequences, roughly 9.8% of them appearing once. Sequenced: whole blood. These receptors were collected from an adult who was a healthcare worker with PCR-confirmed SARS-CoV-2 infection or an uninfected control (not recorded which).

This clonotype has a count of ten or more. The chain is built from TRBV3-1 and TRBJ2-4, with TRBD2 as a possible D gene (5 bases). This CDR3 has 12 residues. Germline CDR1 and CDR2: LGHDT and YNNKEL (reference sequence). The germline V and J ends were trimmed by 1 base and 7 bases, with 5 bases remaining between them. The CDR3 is CASSQGGNIQYF. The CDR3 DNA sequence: TGTGCCAGCAGCCAAGGCGGGAACATTCAGTACTTC.

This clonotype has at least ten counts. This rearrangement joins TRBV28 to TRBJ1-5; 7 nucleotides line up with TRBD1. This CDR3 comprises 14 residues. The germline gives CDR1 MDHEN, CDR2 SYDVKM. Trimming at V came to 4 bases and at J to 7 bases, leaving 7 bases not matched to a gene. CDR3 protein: CASSSQTGSQPQHF. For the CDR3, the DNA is TGTGCCAGCAGTTCCCAGACAGGGAGCCAGCCCCAGCATTTT.

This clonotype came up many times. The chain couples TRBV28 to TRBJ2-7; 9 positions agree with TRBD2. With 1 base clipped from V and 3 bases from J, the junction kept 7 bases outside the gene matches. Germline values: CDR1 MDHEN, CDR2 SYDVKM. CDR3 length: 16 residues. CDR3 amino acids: CASSLFVLAGDYEQYF. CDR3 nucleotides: TGTGCCAGCAGTTTATTCGTATTAGCGGGAGACTACGAGCAGTACTTC.

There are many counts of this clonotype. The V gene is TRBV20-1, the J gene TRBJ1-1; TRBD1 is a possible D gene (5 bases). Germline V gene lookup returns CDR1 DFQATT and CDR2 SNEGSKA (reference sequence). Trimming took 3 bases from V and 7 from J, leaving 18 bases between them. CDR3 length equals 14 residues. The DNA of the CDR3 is TGCAGTGCTAGGTATCAGCCTCGGGGCTATGAAGCTTTCTTT. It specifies CSARYQPRGYEAFF.

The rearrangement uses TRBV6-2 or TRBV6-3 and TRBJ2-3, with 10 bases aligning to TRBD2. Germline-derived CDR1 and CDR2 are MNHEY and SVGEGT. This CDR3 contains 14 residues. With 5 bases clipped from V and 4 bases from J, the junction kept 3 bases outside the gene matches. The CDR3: CASSGGLAADTQYF. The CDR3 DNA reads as TGTGCCAGCAGTGGAGGACTAGCGGCAGATACGCAGTATTTT.

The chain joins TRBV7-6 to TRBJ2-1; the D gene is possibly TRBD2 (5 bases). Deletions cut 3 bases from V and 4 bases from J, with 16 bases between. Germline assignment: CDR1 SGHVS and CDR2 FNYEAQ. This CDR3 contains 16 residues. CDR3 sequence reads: CASSLATSEGYNEQFF. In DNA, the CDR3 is TGTGCCAGCAGCTTGGCTACGAGCGAGGGATACAATGAGCAGTTCTTC.

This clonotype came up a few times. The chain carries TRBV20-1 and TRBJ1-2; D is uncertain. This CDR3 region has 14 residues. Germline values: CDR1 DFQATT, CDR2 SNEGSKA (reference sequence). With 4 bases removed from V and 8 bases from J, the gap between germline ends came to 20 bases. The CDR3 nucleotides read TGCAGTGCTAACCCGGACGTCTACTCCGCGGGCTACACCTTC. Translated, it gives CSANPDVYSAGYTF.

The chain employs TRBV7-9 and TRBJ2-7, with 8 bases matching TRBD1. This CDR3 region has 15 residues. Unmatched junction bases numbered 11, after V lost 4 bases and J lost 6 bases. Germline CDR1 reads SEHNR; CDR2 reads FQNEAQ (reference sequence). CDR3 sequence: CASSSKDRVPFEQYF. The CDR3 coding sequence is TGTGCCAGCAGCTCGAAGGACAGGGTCCCCTTCGAGCAGTACTTC.

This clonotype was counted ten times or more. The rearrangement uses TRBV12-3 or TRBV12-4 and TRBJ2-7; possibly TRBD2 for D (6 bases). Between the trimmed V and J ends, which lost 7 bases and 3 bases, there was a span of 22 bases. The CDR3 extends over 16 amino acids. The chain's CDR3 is CASTPPRGSLYYEQYF. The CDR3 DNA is TGTGCCAGCACCCCCCCCCGGGGGTCCCTTTACTACGAGCAGTACTTC.

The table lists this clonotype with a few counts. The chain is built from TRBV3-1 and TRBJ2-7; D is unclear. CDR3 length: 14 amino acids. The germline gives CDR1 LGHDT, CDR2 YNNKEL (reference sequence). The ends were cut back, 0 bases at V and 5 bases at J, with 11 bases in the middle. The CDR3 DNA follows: TGTGCCAGCAGCCAAGATTCGTACGCGAACGAGCAGTACTTC. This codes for CASSQDSYANEQYF.

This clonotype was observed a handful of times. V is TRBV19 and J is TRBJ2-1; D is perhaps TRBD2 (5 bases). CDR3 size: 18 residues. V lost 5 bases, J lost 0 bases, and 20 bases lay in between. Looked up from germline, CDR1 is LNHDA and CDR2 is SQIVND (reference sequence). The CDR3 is CASSPPLASLSSYNEQFF. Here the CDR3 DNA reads TGTGCCAGTAGTCCCCCCCTAGCAAGCTTGAGCTCCTACAATGAGCAGTTCTTC.

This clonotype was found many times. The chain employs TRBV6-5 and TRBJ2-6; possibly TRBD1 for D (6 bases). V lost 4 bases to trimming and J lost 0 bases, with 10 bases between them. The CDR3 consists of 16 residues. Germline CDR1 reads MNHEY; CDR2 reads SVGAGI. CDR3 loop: CASSSTGFSGANVLTF. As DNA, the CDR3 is TGTGCCAGCAGTTCTACAGGGTTCTCTGGGGCCAACGTCCTGACTTTC.

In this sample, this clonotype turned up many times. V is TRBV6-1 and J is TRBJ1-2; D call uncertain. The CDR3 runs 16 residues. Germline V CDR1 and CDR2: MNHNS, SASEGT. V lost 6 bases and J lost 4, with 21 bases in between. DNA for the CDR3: TGTGCCAGCAGGGGGATAAGTGCTGGGATAGGCTATGGCTACACCTTC. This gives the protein CASRGISAGIGYGYTF.

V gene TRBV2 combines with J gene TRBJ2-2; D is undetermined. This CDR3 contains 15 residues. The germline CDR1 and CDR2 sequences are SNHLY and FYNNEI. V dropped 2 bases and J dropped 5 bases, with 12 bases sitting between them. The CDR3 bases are TGTGCCAGCAGTGAAAGGGTTGGTCCAACCGGGGAGCTGTTTTTT. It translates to CASSERVGPTGELFF.

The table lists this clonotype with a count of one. CDR3 sequence: CASTIPGQTYEQYF. The CDR3 DNA follows: TGTGCCAGCACCATACCGGGACAGACCTACGAGCAGTACTTC. J is TRBJ2-7 and V is TRBV6-2 or TRBV6-3; 7 positions match TRBD1. This CDR3 is built from 14 residues. J lost 2 bases, V lost 7 bases, and 8 bases had no gene match. Germline CDR1 and CDR2: MNHEY and SVGEGT.

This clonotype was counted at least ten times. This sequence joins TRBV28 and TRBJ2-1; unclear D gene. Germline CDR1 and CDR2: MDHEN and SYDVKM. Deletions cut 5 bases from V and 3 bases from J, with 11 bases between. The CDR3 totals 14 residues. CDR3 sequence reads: CASSPLTYYNEQFF. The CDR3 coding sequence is TGTGCCAGCAGTCCGCTGACATACTACAATGAGCAGTTCTTC.

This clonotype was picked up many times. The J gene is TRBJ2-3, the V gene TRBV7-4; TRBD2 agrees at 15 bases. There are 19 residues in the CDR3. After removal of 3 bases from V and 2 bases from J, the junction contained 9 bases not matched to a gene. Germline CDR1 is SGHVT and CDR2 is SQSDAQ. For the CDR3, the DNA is TGTGCCAGCAGCTTCTATATCGGGACTAGCGGGAGGACCACAGATACGCAGTATTTT. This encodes CASSFYIGTSGRTTDTQYF.

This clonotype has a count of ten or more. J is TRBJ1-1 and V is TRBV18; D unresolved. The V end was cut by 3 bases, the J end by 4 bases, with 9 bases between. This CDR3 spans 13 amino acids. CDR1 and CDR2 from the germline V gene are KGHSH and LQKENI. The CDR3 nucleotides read TGTGCCAGCTCACCGGGGTATTTCACTGAAGCTTTCTTT. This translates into CASSPGYFTEAFF. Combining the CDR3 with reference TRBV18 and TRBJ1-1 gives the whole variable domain NAGVMQNPRHLVRRRGQEARLRCSPMKGHSHVYWYRQLPEEGLKFMVYLQKENIIDESGMPKERFSAEFPKEGPSILRIQQVVRGDSAAYFCASSPGYFTEAFFGQGTRLTVV.

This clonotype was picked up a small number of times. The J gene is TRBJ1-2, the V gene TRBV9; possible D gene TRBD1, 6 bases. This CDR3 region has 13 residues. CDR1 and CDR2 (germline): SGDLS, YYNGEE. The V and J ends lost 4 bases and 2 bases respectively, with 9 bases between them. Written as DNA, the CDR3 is TGTGCCAGCAGCCCCACAGGGAACTATGGCTACACCTTC. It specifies CASSPTGNYGYTF. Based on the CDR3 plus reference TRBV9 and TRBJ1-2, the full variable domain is DSGVTQTPKHLITATGQRVTLRCSPRSGDLSVYWYQQSLDQGLQFLIQYYNGEERAKGNILERFSAQQFPDLHSELNLSSLELGDSALYFCASSPTGNYGYTFGSGTRLTVV.

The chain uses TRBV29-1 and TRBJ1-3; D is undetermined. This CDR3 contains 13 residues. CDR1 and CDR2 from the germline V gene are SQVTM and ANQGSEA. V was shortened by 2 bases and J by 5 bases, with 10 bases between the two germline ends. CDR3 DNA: TGCAGCGTTGAAACTGGTAACAGAAACACCATATATTTT. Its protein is CSVETGNRNTIYF.

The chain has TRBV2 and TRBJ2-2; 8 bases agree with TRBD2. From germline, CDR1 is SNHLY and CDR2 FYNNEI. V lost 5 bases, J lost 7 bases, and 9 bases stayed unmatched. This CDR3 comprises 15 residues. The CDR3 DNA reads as TGTGCCAGCAGTCCCCGGACTAGCCGCGGCGGGGAGCTGTTTTTT. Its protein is CASSPRTSRGGELFF.

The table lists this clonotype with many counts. This CDR3 reads CASSYSLRGNQPQHF. CDR3 coding DNA: TGTGCCAGCAGTTACTCGCTAAGGGGCAATCAGCCCCAGCATTTT. V gene TRBV6-5 combines with J gene TRBJ1-5; D uncertain. The CDR3 consists of 15 residues. V lost 0 bases and J lost 2, with 8 bases in between. The germline gives CDR1 MNHEY, CDR2 SVGAGI.

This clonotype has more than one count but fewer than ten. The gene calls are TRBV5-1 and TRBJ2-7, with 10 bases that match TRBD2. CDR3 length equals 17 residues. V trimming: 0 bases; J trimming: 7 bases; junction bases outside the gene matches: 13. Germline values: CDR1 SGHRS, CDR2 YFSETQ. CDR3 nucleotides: TGCGCCAGCAGCTTGGAAAGCGGGAGGGATCTACAGGGGGAGCAGTACTTC. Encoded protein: CASSLESGRDLQGEQYF.

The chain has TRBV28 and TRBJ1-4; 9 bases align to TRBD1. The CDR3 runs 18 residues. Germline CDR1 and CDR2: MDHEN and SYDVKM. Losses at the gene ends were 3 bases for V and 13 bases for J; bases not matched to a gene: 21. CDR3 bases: TGTGCCAGCAGTTTTGACTACGGCCGCGGGGGACAGGGATTGGGACTGTTTTTT. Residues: CASSFDYGRGGQGLGLFF.

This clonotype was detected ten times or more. Here the CDR3 reads CASSLGQGAGQPQHF. The CDR3 nucleotides read TGTGCCAGCAGCTTAGGACAGGGGGCCGGTCAGCCCCAGCATTTT. The rearrangement uses TRBV13 and TRBJ1-5; 9 bases fit TRBD1. The CDR3 is 15 residues long. The germline V gene has CDR1 PRHDT and CDR2 FYEKMQ (reference sequence). Trimming cost V 0 bases and J 6 bases; bases outside gene matches: 3.